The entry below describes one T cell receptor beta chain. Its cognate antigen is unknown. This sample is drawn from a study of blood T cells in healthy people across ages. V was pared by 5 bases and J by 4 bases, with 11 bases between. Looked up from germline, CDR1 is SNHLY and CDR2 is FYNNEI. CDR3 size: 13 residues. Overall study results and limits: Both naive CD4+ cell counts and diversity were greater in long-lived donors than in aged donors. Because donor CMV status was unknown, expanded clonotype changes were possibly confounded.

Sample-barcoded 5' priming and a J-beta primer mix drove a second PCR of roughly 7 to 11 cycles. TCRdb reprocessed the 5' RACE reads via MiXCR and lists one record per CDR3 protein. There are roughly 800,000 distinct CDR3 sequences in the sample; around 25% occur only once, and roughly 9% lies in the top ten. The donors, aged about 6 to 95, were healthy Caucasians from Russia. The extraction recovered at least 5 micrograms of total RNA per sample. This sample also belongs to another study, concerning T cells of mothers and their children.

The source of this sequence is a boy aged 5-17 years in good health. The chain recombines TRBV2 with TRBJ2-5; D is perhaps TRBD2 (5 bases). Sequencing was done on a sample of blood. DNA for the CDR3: TGTGCCAGCAGTATAGGGAGTGGAGAGACCCAGTACTTC. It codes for CASSIGSGETQYF.